This T cell receptor (beta chain) stems from a study of T cell changes during pregnancy in multiple sclerosis. Measured with immunoSEQ multiplex PCR; TCRdb has only the in-frame clones, and not every one. The sample shows 65,000 to 90,000 clones, about nine tenths of them seen only once. Germline V gene data show CDR1 as SGHRS and CDR2 as YFSETQ. This CDR3 region has 16 residues. Trimming cost V 4 bases and J 8 bases; bases outside gene matches: 10. The V gene is TRBV5-1, the J gene TRBJ2-3; TRBD2 matches 13 bases. The sequence came from a female donor with multiple sclerosis, enrolled in a pregnancy study. Sequences were derived from peripheral blood, sampled in the first trimester of pregnancy. The CDR3 spells CASSPGLAGPEGTQYF. CDR3 coding DNA: TGCGCCAGCAGCCCGGGACTAGCGGGACCCGAGGGTACGCAGTATTTT.